This TCR beta chain was sequenced for a study of T cell responses to AZD1222 COVID-19 vaccine. Repertoires were generated with immunoSEQ multiplex PCR, while TCRdb's copy carries only in-frame clones and drops some. Of about 260,000 clones listed, more than 80% are singletons. In germline, CDR1 is SGHTA, CDR2 FQGNSA. The CDR3 is made up of 12 amino acids. V was pared by 5 bases and J by 3 bases, with 5 bases between. About this clone itself: What it recognizes is unknown.

General observations from the study: Clonal diversity was possibly underestimated, and the donors were mostly white British, with more females.

The TCR comes from an adult in good health. The source material was peripheral blood, sampled on day 0 of AZD1222 vaccination. This chain uses TRBV7-2 with TRBJ1-5; D is uncertain. The CDR3 sequence: CASSVYNQPQHF. CDR3 bases: TGTGCCAGCAGCGTATACAATCAGCCCCAGCATTTT.